This T cell receptor (beta chain) derives from a study of cytomegalovirus exposure and HLA in healthy donors. Study-level background: Counted in an early data release were some 81 million unique TCRs from HLA-typed donors.

Study-level points and caveats: When a later analysis was performed, an Asian-associated ancestry cluster reportedly had fewer N-insertions than the approximately 690-donor mean.

The length of the CDR3 is 13 residues. Germline V gene lookup returns CDR1 SGHNT and CDR2 YYREEE (reference sequence). Trimming stripped 0 bases from V and 6 bases from J, with 6 bases between. 13 Jbeta primers and 60 Vbeta primers were used for the PCR. Assay used: immunoSEQ multiplex PCR; TCRdb lists only in-frame clones, some missing. The repertoire holds some 81,000 clones, with around 70% as singletons. This clone turned up a few times. Its antigen is currently unknown. This clonotype was obtained from a middle-aged woman in good health and CMV-seropositive. What was sequenced was PBMCs. The gene calls are TRBV5-4 and TRBJ2-2; weak D call: TRBD1 (6 bases). The CDR3 DNA reads TGTGCCAGCAGCTTGGACAGGGCCGGGGAGCTGTTTTTT. Its translation is CASSLDRAGELFF. Looking up the rest from reference TRBV5-4 and TRBJ2-2 gives the full variable domain: ETGVTQSPTHLIKTRGQQVTLRCSSQSGHNTVSWYQQALGQGPQFIFQYYREEENGRGNFPPRFSGLQFPNYSSELNVNALELDDSALYLCASSLDRAGELFFGEGSRLTVL.